This is a list of T cell receptor beta chains from one sample in a study of control samples from healthy donors and cancer patients. Libraries were prepared by immunoSEQ multiplex PCR; TCRdb keeps only in-frame clonotypes and omits some of them. The sample holds 20,000 to 30,000 clones; about nine tenths are singletons and the top ten take around 15%. Sequencing was performed on PBMCs. These TCRs come from a man in his forties or fifties with lung cancer. The CDR3 runs from the conserved cysteine through the conserved F or W. Each record gives: V gene, clone size, D gene, J gene, CDR3 protein, CDR3 DNA. The D gene is left open where the match is weak. Some rows have no size entry. The others give once, few or many, or a class for an expanded clone.

>TRBV7-2|NA|NA|TRBJ2-1
CASSLTGQKYNEQFF
TGTGCCAGCAGCTTAACGGGGCAGAAATACAATGAGCAGTTCTTC
>TRBV28|NA|NA|TRBJ1-5
CATREGQPQHF
TGTGCCACCCGGGAGGGTCAGCCCCAGCATTTT
>TRBV27|NA|NA|TRBJ1-1
CASSLSWVGDTEAFF
TGTGCCAGCAGTTTATCGTGGGTAGGGGACACTGAAGCTTTCTTT
>TRBV5-1|NA|NA|TRBJ2-2
CASSLGTTANTGELFF
TGCGCCAGCAGCTTGGGGACGACAGCGAACACCGGGGAGCTGTTTTTT
>TRBV9|NA|NA|TRBJ1-2
CASSVGVSGYGYTF
TGTGCCAGCAGCGTAGGAGTATCAGGATATGGCTACACCTTC
>TRBV7-6|NA|NA|TRBJ2-7
CASSLGSRDIYEQYF
TGTGCCAGCAGCTTAGGGTCCCGGGACATCTACGAGCAGTACTTC
>TRBV11-2|NA|TRBD2|TRBJ2-1
CASSLRSGGAGEQFF
TGTGCCAGCAGCTTAAGGAGCGGGGGGGCTGGTGAGCAGTTCTTC
>TRBV5-6|NA|TRBD2|TRBJ2-7
CASSLGLAGIVYEQYF
TGTGCCAGCAGCTTGGGACTAGCGGGGATTGTCTACGAGCAGTACTTC
>TRBV4-3|NA|NA|TRBJ1-4
CASSQAGATNEKLFF
TGCGCCAGCAGCCAAGCAGGGGCAACTAATGAAAAACTGTTTTTT
>TRBV4-3|NA|NA|TRBJ2-2
CASSLTTRNTGELFF
TGCGCCAGCAGCCTGACGACTAGGAACACCGGGGAGCTGTTTTTT
>TRBV9|NA|TRBD1|TRBJ1-1
CASSPGQGASSTEAFF
TGTGCCAGCAGCCCTGGACAGGGGGCTTCGAGCACTGAAGCTTTCTTT
>TRBV9|NA|NA|TRBJ2-5
CASSVGQSQETQYF
TGTGCCAGCAGCGTAGGCCAGAGCCAAGAGACCCAGTACTTC
>TRBV3-1/TRBV3-2|NA|NA|TRBJ1-2
CASSQVDIGTGGYTF
TGTGCCAGCAGCCAAGTTGACATAGGGACGGGGGGCTACACCTTC
>TRBV2|NA|TRBD2|TRBJ2-3
CASSYTGTNTDTQYF
TGTGCCAGCAGTTACACTGGGACTAATACAGATACGCAGTATTTT
>TRBV30|NA|NA|TRBJ2-7
CAWSVDVREQYF
TGTGCCTGGAGTGTAGACGTGAGGGAGCAGTACTTC
>TRBV29-1|NA|TRBD1|TRBJ2-5
CSVRTGPQETQYF
TGCAGCGTTCGGACAGGGCCGCAAGAGACCCAGTACTTC
>TRBV7-9|NA|TRBD1|TRBJ1-2
CASSLRTGGNYGYTF
TGTGCCAGCAGCTTAAGAACAGGGGGCAACTATGGCTACACCTTC
>TRBV24-1|NA|TRBD1|TRBJ2-1
CATSAVGQGANEQFF
TGTGCCACCAGTGCGGTGGGACAGGGGGCCAATGAGCAGTTCTTC
>TRBV28|NA|NA|TRBJ1-1
CASSLVLPRTEAFF
TGTGCCAGCAGTTTGGTGCTCCCGAGAACTGAAGCTTTCTTT
>TRBV23-1|NA|TRBD1|TRBJ2-2
CASSHAKPTGMNTGELFF
TGCGCCAGCAGTCATGCCAAACCGACAGGGATGAACACCGGGGAGCTGTTTTTT
>TRBV7-9|NA|NA|TRBJ2-7
CASSSTGLLSYEQYF
TGTGCCAGCAGCTCGACAGGTCTTCTCTCCTACGAGCAGTACTTC
>TRBV3-1/TRBV3-2|NA|NA|TRBJ2-7
CASSQDTSYEQYF
TGTGCCAGCAGCCAGGACACCTCCTACGAGCAGTACTTC
>TRBV11-2|NA|NA|TRBJ2-7
CASSLHTTMRTIEQYF
TGTGCCAGCAGCTTGCACACAACAATGCGGACGATCGAGCAGTACTTC
>TRBV9|NA|TRBD1|TRBJ2-2
CASSARQGTGELFF
TGTGCCAGCAGCGCCAGACAGGGCACCGGGGAGCTGTTTTTT
>TRBV5-6|NA|NA|TRBJ2-3
CASSSGADTQYF
TGTGCCAGCAGCTCGGGGGCAGATACGCAGTATTTT
>TRBV28|NA|NA|TRBJ2-1
CASSLDLSGDYEQFF
TGTGCCAGCAGTTTGGATCTCTCCGGGGACTATGAGCAGTTCTTC
>TRBV12-3/TRBV12-4|NA|NA|TRBJ2-3
CASRSGADTQYF
TGTGCCAGCAGGTCAGGGGCAGATACGCAGTATTTT
>TRBV6-4|once|NA|TRBJ2-3
CASSITSGPTDTQYF
TGTGCCAGCAGTATAACCTCCGGCCCCACAGATACGCAGTATTTT
>TRBV29-1|NA|TRBD2|TRBJ2-7
CSVHGTNSYEQYF
TGCAGCGTTCACGGGACTAACTCCTACGAGCAGTACTTC
>TRBV7-9|few|NA|TRBJ1-4
CASNGELGEKLFF
TGTGCCAGCAATGGGGAGCTAGGTGAAAAACTGTTTTTT
>TRBV2|NA|TRBD2|TRBJ2-1
CASSESSGVYNEQFF
TGTGCCAGCAGTGAATCTAGCGGGGTCTACAATGAGCAGTTCTTC
>TRBV27|NA|TRBD1|TRBJ1-1
CASGEGQGRTEAFF
TGTGCCAGCGGGGAGGGACAGGGCAGGACTGAAGCTTTCTTT
>TRBV7-2|NA|NA|TRBJ1-5
CASSLESSNQPQHF
TGTGCCAGCAGCTTAGAGTCTAGCAATCAGCCCCAGCATTTT